The T cell receptor (beta chain) described here comes from a study of shared clonotypes between healthy human individuals. Terminally differentiated effector memory CD45RA+ cells were left out of the naive CD8 fraction, which was CD45RO-negative and positively selected for CCR7. The CDR3 consists of 12 residues. Germline V gives CDR1 SNHLY, CDR2 FYNNEI. Between the trimmed V and J ends, which lost 8 bases and 8 bases, there was a span of 15 bases. Libraries were prepared by immunoSEQ multiplex PCR; TCRdb keeps only in-frame clonotypes and omits some of them. The profile shows more than 550,000 clones, around 90% of them singletons.

This rearrangement joins TRBV2 to TRBJ1-2; D gene uncertain. The sequence derives from a man aged 25-45 years in good health. The source material was naive CD8+ T cells sorted from blood. The CDR3, as DNA: TGTGCCAGCCCCAAGACCCTGGGAGGCTACACCTTC. It translates to CASPKTLGGYTF. Supplemented by reference TRBV2 and TRBJ1-2, the full variable domain reads EPEVTQTPSHQVTQMGQEVILRCVPISNHLYFYWYRQILGQKVEFLVSFYNNEISEKSEIFDDQFSVERPDGSNFTLKIRSTKLEDSAMYFCASPKTLGGYTFGSGTRLTVV.